These 25 T cell receptor beta chains originate from one sample sequenced in a study of blood T cells in healthy people across ages. Primers used in a second PCR of roughly 6 to 11 cycles were a sample-barcoded 5' primer and a J-beta primer mix. TCRdb analysed the 5' RACE reads with MiXCR anew, one entry per CDR3 protein. The sample includes roughly 1.5 million distinct CDR3 sequences, 35% to 45% of them seen just once. The sequencing sample was made of blood. The receptors come from a woman under 30 in good health.

V is TRBV10-3 and J is TRBJ1-4, with TRBD1 as a possible D gene (5 bases). This CDR3 spans 13 amino acids. Trimming cost V 0 bases and J 14 bases, with 13 bases left between them. Germline values: CDR1 ENHRY, CDR2 SYGVKD. CDR3 sequence reads: CAISESVPGGLFF. DNA for the CDR3: TGTGCCATCAGTGAGTCGGTTCCGGGGGGGCTGTTTTTT.

This sequence joins TRBV7-2 and TRBJ2-7; D not certain. Trimming took 1 base from V and 1 from J, leaving 14 bases between them. The CDR3 length is 16 residues. Germline V CDR1 and CDR2: SGHTA, FQGNSA. The CDR3 is CASSLGSGLVSYEQYF. The CDR3 region has the DNA TGTGCCAGCAGCTTAGGTTCTGGGCTAGTTTCCTACGAGCAGTACTTC.

J is TRBJ1-1 and V is TRBV6-6; 9 bases match TRBD1. The germline V gene encodes CDR1 MNHNY and CDR2 SVGAGI (reference sequence). Trimming cost V 10 bases and J 6 bases; bases outside gene matches: 12. This CDR3 region has 14 residues. CDR3 in amino acids: CANSQRDREAEAFF. CDR3 DNA sequence: TGTGCCAACAGCCAGCGGGACAGGGAGGCTGAAGCTTTCTTT.

The chain combines TRBV11-2 with TRBJ2-1; 7 bases match TRBD1. The DNA matches TRBJ2-7 better at its end, which makes the J call doubtful. From germline, CDR1 is SGHAT and CDR2 FQNNGV. This CDR3 contains 16 residues. The CDR3 sequence: CASRRGNRGVYNEQYF. As DNA, the CDR3 is TGTGCCAGCAGGAGAGGAAACAGGGGCGTTTACAATGAGCAGTACTTC.

The chain is built from TRBV20-1 and TRBJ1-5, with a tentative D call TRBD1 (6 bases). The germline V gene encodes CDR1 DFQATT and CDR2 SNEGSKA (reference sequence). Trimming took off 3 bases at V and 0 bases at J, with 12 bases between the two ends. The CDR3 runs to 15 residues. For the CDR3, the DNA is TGCAGTGCTAGTACGACAGGTCATAGCAATCAGCCCCAGCATTTT. Its translation: CSASTTGHSNQPQHF.

This clonotype has only one observation. The J gene is TRBJ2-1, the V gene TRBV9; 9 nucleotides line up with TRBD1. Germline loops: CDR1 SGDLS, CDR2 YYNGEE. J was trimmed by 10 bases and V by 3 bases; bases with no gene match: 8. The CDR3 has 14 amino acids. The CDR3 sequence is CASSGQGGFGEQFF. As DNA, the CDR3 is TGTGCCAGCAGCGGACAGGGGGGTTTTGGCGAGCAGTTCTTC.

The chain uses TRBV4-1 and TRBJ2-4; 8 bases align to TRBD2. The end of the DNA aligns better with TRBJ2-7, so the J call may be wrong. This CDR3 is 15 amino acids long. The germline V gene encodes CDR1 MGHRA and CDR2 YSYEKL. The CDR3 region is CASSQDDGSGAEQYF. In nucleotides, the CDR3 is TGCGCCAGCAGCCAAGATGATGGTAGCGGGGCCGAGCAGTACTTC.

The CDR3 loop is CASSPLPGFDTEAFF. The CDR3 DNA follows: TGTGCCAGCAGTCCGCTTCCAGGGTTTGACACTGAAGCTTTCTTT. The genes are TRBV27 and TRBJ1-1; D is possibly TRBD1 (5 bases). The CDR3 contains 15 residues. Germline V gene data show CDR1 as MNHEY and CDR2 as SMNVEV (reference sequence). Deletions cut 5 bases from V and 3 bases from J, with 16 bases between.

This clonotype has a handful of counts. The chain combines TRBV11-2 with TRBJ2-7; 9 bases line up with TRBD2. This CDR3 has 15 residues. The trim removed 5 bases at V and 6 bases at J, leaving 11 bases unmatched. In germline, CDR1 is SGHAT, CDR2 FQNNGV. CDR3 sequence: CASSHDAGGRVEQYF. In nucleotides, the CDR3 is TGTGCCAGCAGCCATGATGCGGGAGGGCGAGTCGAGCAGTACTTC. Filled out from reference TRBV11-2 and TRBJ2-7, the complete variable domain reads EAGVAQSPRYKIIEKRQSVAFWCNPISGHATLYWYQQILGQGPKLLIQFQNNGVVDDSQLPKDRFSAERLKGVDSTLKIQPAKLEDSAVYLCASSHDAGGRVEQYFGPGTRLTVT.

This clonotype was found a few times. The chain joins TRBV12-3 or TRBV12-4 to TRBJ2-1; 9 bases align to TRBD1. The CDR3 sequence is 15 residues long. V lost 6 bases, J lost 8 bases, and 11 bases stayed unmatched. DNA for the CDR3: TGTGCCAGCAGCGGGGACAGGGTCACGAAGTATGAGCAGTTCTTC. Translating it yields CASSGDRVTKYEQFF.

This clonotype has a count of ten or more. The rearrangement links TRBV25-1 to TRBJ2-3; 9 bases fit TRBD1. This CDR3 region has 14 residues. Germline loops: CDR1 MGHDK, CDR2 SYGVNS. The V segment lost 5 bases and the J segment 5 bases; nucleotides outside the gene matches: 5. CDR3 in DNA: TGTGCCAGCAGTACAGGGGGCATGGTAGATACGCAGTATTTT. This encodes CASSTGGMVDTQYF.

CDR3 bases: TGTGCCAGCAGGACCATTCCCGATGAGCAGTTCTTC. It is translated as CASRTIPDEQFF. The chain is built from TRBV6-2 or TRBV6-3 and TRBJ2-1; D remains unclear. Per germline, CDR1 MNHEY and CDR2 SVGEGT. The CDR3 has 12 residues. Between the trimmed V and J ends, which lost 6 bases and 8 bases, there was a span of 11 bases.

The chain employs TRBV20-1 and TRBJ1-5; D is undetermined. The CDR3 totals 16 residues. CDR1 and CDR2 from the germline V gene are DFQATT and SNEGSKA (reference sequence). Between the trimmed V and J ends, which lost 4 bases and 5 bases, there was a span of 21 bases. CDR3 DNA sequence: TGCAGTGCTATAAGTTACGGCAGGCAACACGATCAGCCCCAGCATTTT. It codes for CSAISYGRQHDQPQHF.

The V and J genes are TRBV7-2 and TRBJ2-3; perhaps TRBD1 as D (6 bases). Germline CDR1 reads SGHTA; CDR2 reads FQGNSA. This CDR3 has 15 amino acids. V was trimmed by 3 bases and J by 6 bases, leaving 16 bases between them. DNA for the CDR3: TGTGCCAGCAGCTTGGGGACACTACCCCGGGATACGCAGTATTTT. It codes for CASSLGTLPRDTQYF. The full variable domain, with the rest looked up from reference TRBV7-2 and TRBJ2-3, is GAGVSQSPSNKVTEKGKDVELRCDPISGHTALYWYRQSLGQGLEFLIYFQGNSAPDKSGLPSDRFSAERTGGSVSTLTIQRTQQEDSAVYLCASSLGTLPRDTQYFGPGTRLTVL.

As concerns this clonotype: Germline is not matched at one junction end, which may reflect a read error. The genes are TRBV15 and TRBJ2-1, with D perhaps matching TRBD2 (5 bases). The CDR3 has 15 amino acids. Per germline, CDR1 LNHNV and CDR2 YYDKDF (reference sequence). CDR3 in DNA: TGTGCCACCAACAGAGATAAACGCTATGGGAGTGAGCAGTTCTTC. Its protein is CATNRDKRYGSEQFF.

The J gene is TRBJ1-1, the V gene TRBV28; tentative D call: TRBD1 (6 bases). The CDR3 loop spans 13 amino acids. From germline, CDR1 is MDHEN and CDR2 SYDVKM. Trimming removed 5 bases at V and 7 bases at J, with 14 bases between. The CDR3 is CASSVGQTLEAFF. The DNA for the CDR3 is TGTGCCAGCAGTGTAGGACAGACCCTTGAAGCTTTCTTT.

This clonotype came up a few times. The chain carries TRBV27 and TRBJ2-5; no clear D gene. This CDR3 has 15 amino acids. With 3 bases removed from V and 5 bases from J, the gap between germline ends came to 16 bases. Germline assignment: CDR1 MNHEY and CDR2 SMNVEV (reference sequence). The CDR3 nucleotides are TGTGCCAGCAGTTTGACCGGCCGACCCTCGGAGACCCAGTACTTC. Its protein product is CASSLTGRPSETQYF.

This clonotype was counted only a few times. The genes are TRBV6-2 or TRBV6-3 and TRBJ2-5; 11 bases map to TRBD2. V shed 6 bases, J shed 4 bases, and the junction held 7 bases outside the gene matches. Germline assignment: CDR1 MNHEY and CDR2 SVGEGT. There are 15 residues in the CDR3. For the CDR3, the DNA is TGTGCCAGCAGCTCAGGACTAGCGGGTCGAGAGACCCAGTACTTC. Its translation is CASSSGLAGRETQYF.

The rearrangement uses TRBV30 and TRBJ2-5; D might be TRBD1 (6 bases). The CDR3 length is 13 residues. V was pared by 0 bases and J by 5 bases, with 10 bases between. Germline CDR1 GTSNPN, CDR2 SVGIG (reference sequence). In DNA, the CDR3 is TGTGCCTGGAGTGTACAGGGTTCGGAGACCCAGTACTTC. Encoded protein: CAWSVQGSETQYF.

In this sample, this clonotype turned up many times. The V gene is TRBV7-2, the J gene TRBJ2-7, with D perhaps TRBD1 (5 bases). The germline V and J ends were trimmed by 3 bases and 7 bases, with 10 bases remaining between them. The CDR3 extends over 12 amino acids. Looked up from germline, CDR1 is SGHTA and CDR2 is FQGNSA. The CDR3 here is CASSFSRAEQYF. CDR3 nucleotide sequence: TGTGCCAGCAGCTTCTCCAGGGCTGAGCAGTACTTC. Full variable domain (remainder filled in from reference TRBV7-2 and TRBJ2-7): GAGVSQSPSNKVTEKGKDVELRCDPISGHTALYWYRQSLGQGLEFLIYFQGNSAPDKSGLPSDRFSAERTGGSVSTLTIQRTQQEDSAVYLCASSFSRAEQYFGPGTRLTVT.

This clonotype occurred once. The chain employs TRBV7-9 and TRBJ2-3; TRBD1 might be the D (5 bases). In germline, CDR1 is SEHNR, CDR2 FQNEAQ (reference sequence). The V end lost 10 bases, the J end lost 4 bases, and 18 bases lay between the germline ends. The CDR3 contains 14 residues. In nucleotides, the CDR3 is TGTGCCACCAAGCAGGGTTCTGTTGCAGATACGCAGTATTTT. This codes for CATKQGSVADTQYF.

This chain links TRBV28 with TRBJ1-2, with D unclear. Trimming took off 5 bases at V and 8 bases at J, with 15 bases between the two ends. Germline CDR1 and CDR2: MDHEN and SYDVKM. The CDR3 has 13 residues. The CDR3 coding sequence is TGTGCCAGCAGTACCGGGCTACGGGGAGGCTACACCTTC. This translates into CASSTGLRGGYTF.

V is TRBV2 and J is TRBJ2-1, with TRBD2 as a possible D gene (6 bases). The germline V gene encodes CDR1 SNHLY and CDR2 FYNNEI. V lost 6 bases to trimming and J lost 4 bases, with 25 bases between them. This CDR3 is 18 amino acids long. The CDR3 DNA is TGTGCCAGCAGAGAAAATTCGCGGGGAGGTGGGTCTTACAATGAGCAGTTCTTC. Translation: CASRENSRGGGSYNEQFF.

This clonotype was seen ten or more times. The rearrangement links TRBV12-3 or TRBV12-4 to TRBJ2-2, with TRBD1 matching over 7 bases. V gave up 5 bases and J gave up 2 bases; unmatched junction bases: 2. This CDR3 spans 14 amino acids. For the CDR3, the DNA is TGTGCCAGCAGTCGGACAGGAAACACCGGGGAGCTGTTTTTT. Translation gives CASSRTGNTGELFF.

This clonotype showed up just a few times. The rearrangement uses TRBV4-3 and TRBJ2-3; D remains unclear. The CDR3 is 15 amino acids. The V and J ends lost 5 bases and 3 bases respectively, with 15 bases between them. The V gene's germline CDR1 is LGHNA and CDR2 YSLEER. CDR3 nucleotides: TGCGCCAGCAGCAACACATGGACCTTAACAGATACGCAGTATTTT. Protein product: CASSNTWTLTDTQYF.